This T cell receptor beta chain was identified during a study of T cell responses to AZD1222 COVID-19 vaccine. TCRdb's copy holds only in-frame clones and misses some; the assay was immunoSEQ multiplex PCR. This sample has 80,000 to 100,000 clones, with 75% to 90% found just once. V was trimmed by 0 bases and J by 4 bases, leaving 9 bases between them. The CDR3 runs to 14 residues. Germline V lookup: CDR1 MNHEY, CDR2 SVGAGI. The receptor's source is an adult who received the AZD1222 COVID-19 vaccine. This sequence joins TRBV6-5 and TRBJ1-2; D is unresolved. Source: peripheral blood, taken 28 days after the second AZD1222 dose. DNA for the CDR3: TGTGCCAGCAGTTACTCGAGCGGGTTCTATGGCTACACCTTC. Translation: CASSYSSGFYGYTF.